This TCR beta chain was found in a study of beta chain features in type 1 diabetes. The entirety of the isolated RNA underwent reverse transcription, so expressed TCRB transcripts were sequenced. The assay was immunoSEQ multiplex PCR, and TCRdb's table has in-frame clones only and misses some. The table includes 970,000 or so clones, under 20% detected once. In its sample, this clone was seen a few times. The CDR3 runs 13 residues. V lost 6 bases, J lost 1 base, and 9 bases lay in between. CDR1 is MGHDK, CDR2 SYGVNS, per germline. The specimen sequenced was naive CD4+ T cells from blood. This receptor was taken from a woman aged 18-29 years in good health. The genes are TRBV25-1 and TRBJ1-1; no clear D gene. This chain's CDR3 is CASRTDSNTEAFF. The CDR3 DNA follows: TGTGCCAGCAGAACGGACTCGAACACTGAAGCTTTCTTT.